These 31 T cell receptor beta chains came from one sample sequenced in a study of post-analysis software for immune sequencing data. The study, taken as a whole, reports: Four or five TRBV segments (TRBV5-6, TRBV5-1 and TRBV20-1 among them) occurred more frequently in patients than in controls.

Unique molecular identifiers were built into the TCR beta cDNA libraries. TCRdb reanalysed the PCR reads using MiXCR and keeps one entry per CDR3 protein. The sample contains about 770,000 distinct CDR3 sequences, around 42% of which appear only once. These receptors lack a known antigen. The specimen sequenced was blood. These receptors all come from a girl between 10 and 17 years old with multiple sclerosis.

This clonotype was counted only a few times. V and J are TRBV4-2 and TRBJ2-3; no reliable D call. This CDR3 spans 14 amino acids. Germline V lookup: CDR1 LGHNA, CDR2 YNFKEQ. Trimming took off 0 bases at V and 4 bases at J, with 8 bases between the two ends. CDR3 loop: CASSQDTSADTQYF. CDR3 in DNA: TGTGCCAGCAGCCAAGACACAAGCGCAGATACGCAGTATTTT.

The chain is built from TRBV20-1 and TRBJ1-6, with TRBD1 as a possible D gene (6 bases). Trimming stripped 2 bases from V and 3 bases from J, with 11 bases between. CDR3 length: 15 residues. In germline, CDR1 is DFQATT, CDR2 SNEGSKA (reference sequence). This CDR3 reads CSARPRGFYNSPLHF. The CDR3 bases are TGCAGTGCTAGACCTAGGGGGTTCTATAATTCACCCCTCCACTTT.

The chain recombines TRBV6-1 with TRBJ2-7; no clear D. This CDR3 comprises 13 residues. From germline, CDR1 is MNHNS and CDR2 SASEGT. V lost 6 bases and J 1 base, leaving 10 bases between the germline ends. The CDR3 loop is CASRGIWSYEQYF. The CDR3 region has the DNA TGTGCCAGCAGGGGAATTTGGTCCTACGAGCAGTACTTC.

The genes are TRBV6-2 or TRBV6-3 and TRBJ1-2; maybe TRBD1 (6 bases). With 6 bases removed from V and 8 bases from J, the gap between germline ends came to 25 bases. CDR1 MNHEY and CDR2 SVGEGT come from the germline V gene. This CDR3 region has 16 residues. DNA of the CDR3: TGTGCCAGCAGCCACGGACAGCGGGCCTCATTGGGAGGCTACACCTTC. This sequence encodes CASSHGQRASLGGYTF.

This clonotype was counted only a few times. The gene calls are TRBV10-3 and TRBJ2-3, with D possibly TRBD1 on 6 matching bases. V lost 9 bases to trimming and J lost 6 bases, with 22 bases between them. Germline V gene sequence: CDR1 ENHRY, CDR2 SYGVKD. The CDR3 has 15 residues. Here the CDR3 DNA reads TGTGCCATAAACCCGACAGGCTCTCCCCCTGATACGCAGTATTTT. This codes for CAINPTGSPPDTQYF.

V is TRBV7-3 and J is TRBJ1-5; TRBD1 might be the D (6 bases). This CDR3 has 17 residues. Deletions cut 4 bases from V and 5 bases from J, with 21 bases between. In germline, CDR1 is SGHTA, CDR2 FQGTGA. CDR3 sequence (DNA): TGTGCCAGCAGCTCCCCAAGAAGAGGGGGAGGATATCAGCCCCAGCATTTT. This sequence encodes CASSSPRRGGGYQPQHF.

The chain recombines TRBV30 with TRBJ2-6; the D gene is possibly TRBD2 (6 bases). V lost 3 bases to trimming and J lost 0 bases, with 9 bases between them. The CDR3 runs to 15 residues. From germline, CDR1 is GTSNPN and CDR2 SVGIG (reference sequence). CDR3 amino acids: CAWRQGLSGANVLTF. In DNA, the CDR3 is TGTGCCTGGAGGCAGGGACTCTCTGGGGCCAACGTCCTGACTTTC. Full variable domain (rest looked up from reference TRBV30 and TRBJ2-6): SQTIHQWPATLVQPVGSPLSLECTVEGTSNPNLYWYRQAAGRGLQLLFYSVGIGQISSEVPQNLSASRPQDRQFILSSKKLLLSDSGFYLCAWRQGLSGANVLTFGAGSRLTVL.

The chain has TRBV7-2 and TRBJ1-2, with TRBD1 identical over 7 bases. CDR3 length equals 16 residues. Trimming removed 1 base from V and 8 bases from J; junction bases left unmatched: 13. The germline CDR1 and CDR2 sequences are SGHTA and FQGNSA. The CDR3, as DNA: TGTGCCAGCAGCTTAGTGCCCCGGGACAGTCGACGGGGCTACACCTTC. The encoded protein is CASSLVPRDSRRGYTF.

The chain is built from TRBV9 and TRBJ2-1; 9 bases align to TRBD1. This CDR3 is 12 amino acids long. Trimming took 5 bases from V and 14 from J; bases not matched to a gene: 8. CDR1 and CDR2 from the germline V gene are SGDLS and YYNGEE. In nucleotides, the CDR3 is TGTGCCAGCAGTCCCGGGACAGGGTTCAAGTTCTTC. Translating gives CASSPGTGFKFF.

The chain employs TRBV9 and TRBJ2-7, with D perhaps matching TRBD1 or TRBD2 (5 bases each). The CDR3 totals 15 residues. Trimming took off 4 bases at V and 2 bases at J, with 16 bases between the two ends. Germline values: CDR1 SGDLS, CDR2 YYNGEE. CDR3 sequence: CASSPWERQPYEQYF. In DNA, the CDR3 is TGTGCCAGCAGCCCTTGGGAGCGACAGCCCTACGAGCAGTACTTC.

The V gene is TRBV12-3 or TRBV12-4, the J gene TRBJ1-2, with 11 bases matching TRBD1. The CDR3 sequence is 15 residues long. V trimming: 3 bases; J trimming: 8 bases; junction bases outside the gene matches: 8. CDR3 amino acids: CASSFRTGGAGGYTF. As DNA, the CDR3 is TGTGCCAGCAGTTTCCGGACAGGGGGCGCGGGCGGCTACACCTTC.

This clonotype has more than one count but fewer than ten. The V and J genes are TRBV7-2 and TRBJ2-7; 7 nucleotides match TRBD1. Trimming removed 1 base from V and 2 bases from J; junction bases left unmatched: 5. The germline V gene encodes CDR1 SGHTA and CDR2 FQGNSA. This CDR3 spans 15 amino acids. The CDR3: CASSLDGTAAYEQYF. The CDR3 DNA follows: TGTGCCAGCAGCTTAGATGGGACAGCCGCCTACGAGCAGTACTTC.

On this clonotype itself: A junction end diverges from the germline sequence, so it may reflect a read error. This chain's CDR3 is CSASWGTYEQCF. In nucleotides, the CDR3 is TGCAGTGCTAGTTGGGGGACCTACGAGCAGTGCTTC. The chain combines TRBV20-1 with TRBJ2-7, with D perhaps assigned TRBD1 or TRBD2 (5 bases each). CDR1 and CDR2 from the germline V gene are DFQATT and SNEGSKA (reference sequence). The CDR3 loop spans 12 amino acids.

The CDR3 region is CSARDPTLGTGDLSPLHF. In nucleotides, the CDR3 is TGCAGTGCTAGAGACCCTACCTTAGGGACAGGAGATTTGTCACCCCTCCACTTT. The chain recombines TRBV20-1 with TRBJ1-6, with 8 bases matching TRBD1. The CDR3 contains 18 residues. Germline trimming cut 0 bases from V and 10 bases from J; bases unmatched to any gene: 17. The V gene's germline CDR1 is DFQATT and CDR2 SNEGSKA (reference sequence).

This rearrangement joins TRBV12-3 or TRBV12-4 to TRBJ2-3; 7 positions agree with TRBD1. V lost 6 bases to trimming and J lost 9 bases; unmatched junction nucleotides: 9. This CDR3 contains 13 residues. CDR3 amino acids: CASSLLIRGTQYF. In DNA form, the CDR3 reads TGTGCCAGCAGCTTACTAATCAGGGGGACGCAGTATTTT.

The V gene is TRBV5-1, the J gene TRBJ2-5; possible D gene TRBD1, 5 bases. The V and J ends lost 0 bases and 5 bases respectively, with 11 bases between them. CDR1 is SGHRS, CDR2 YFSETQ, per germline. CDR3 size: 14 residues. This CDR3 reads CASSLDTGQETQYF. The CDR3 bases are TGCGCCAGCAGCTTGGATACAGGTCAGGAGACCCAGTACTTC. The full variable domain, in which reference TRBV5-1 and TRBJ2-5 provide the parts outside the CDR3, is KAGVTQTPRYLIKTRGQQVTLSCSPISGHRSVSWYQQTPGQGLQFLFEYFSETQRNKGNFPGRFSGRQFSNSRSEMNVSTLELGDSALYLCASSLDTGQETQYFGPGTRLLVL.

This clonotype was seen only a few times. The rearrangement links TRBV5-1 to TRBJ2-7, with TRBD2 matching 8 bases. The CDR3 length is 14 residues. Germline-derived CDR1 and CDR2 are SGHRS and YFSETQ. Trimming cost V 4 bases and J 1 base; bases outside gene matches: 4. CDR3 amino acids: CASSPTSASYEQYF. CDR3 coding DNA: TGCGCCAGCAGCCCGACTAGCGCTTCCTACGAGCAGTACTTC.

This clonotype was counted between two and nine times. CDR3 loop: CSVQDRDHGYTF. The CDR3 nucleotides are TGCAGCGTTCAGGACAGGGACCATGGCTACACCTTC. This chain uses TRBV29-1 with TRBJ1-2; 8 nucleotides align to TRBD1. This CDR3 contains 12 residues. Germline-derived CDR1 and CDR2 are SQVTM and ANQGSEA. Unmatched junction bases numbered 5, after V lost 5 bases and J lost 6 bases.

The chain has TRBV5-5 and TRBJ2-1; D unresolved. V was shortened by 2 bases and J by 9 bases, with 12 bases between the two germline ends. The germline gives CDR1 SGHKS, CDR2 YYEKEE (reference sequence). The CDR3 has 13 amino acids. For the CDR3, the DNA is TGTGCCAGCAGCTTTGGGGTTTTAGGTGAGCAGTTCTTC. Protein: CASSFGVLGEQFF.

This chain connects TRBV2 to TRBJ2-7, with 8 bases that match TRBD1. The ends lost 5 bases at V and 6 bases at J; junction bases unmatched: 6. This CDR3 spans 13 amino acids. The germline V gene encodes CDR1 SNHLY and CDR2 FYNNEI. The CDR3 nucleotides read TGTGCCAGCAGTACCGGACAGGGCCCCGAGCAGTACTTC. It yields the protein CASSTGQGPEQYF. Full variable domain (missing parts from reference TRBV2 and TRBJ2-7): EPEVTQTPSHQVTQMGQEVILRCVPISNHLYFYWYRQILGQKVEFLVSFYNNEISEKSEIFDDQFSVERPDGSNFTLKIRSTKLEDSAMYFCASSTGQGPEQYFGPGTRLTVT.

V and J are TRBV20-1 and TRBJ2-1; no clear D. This CDR3 region has 15 residues. The germline gives CDR1 DFQATT, CDR2 SNEGSKA (reference sequence). Trimming left V 1 base short and J 3 bases short, with 13 bases between. The CDR3 loop reads CSARGARQSYNEQFF. DNA for the CDR3: TGCAGTGCTAGAGGGGCCAGACAAAGCTACAATGAGCAGTTCTTC.

This clonotype was seen a few times. This sequence joins TRBV10-3 and TRBJ2-5, with D possibly TRBD1 on 5 matching bases. Trimming took 2 bases from V and 5 from J, leaving 9 bases between them. The CDR3 consists of 13 residues. The germline V gene has CDR1 ENHRY and CDR2 SYGVKD. The CDR3 sequence is CAISETAGETQYF. CDR3 sequence (DNA): TGTGCCATCAGTGAGACAGCAGGGGAGACCCAGTACTTC.

The V gene is TRBV6-1, the J gene TRBJ2-3, with 16 bases aligning to TRBD2. CDR1 and CDR2 (germline): MNHNS, SASEGT. The trim removed 4 bases at V and 4 bases at J, leaving 2 bases unmatched. CDR3 size: 16 residues. Here the CDR3 reads CASSGGLAGGPDTQYF. The CDR3 DNA sequence: TGTGCCAGCAGTGGGGGACTAGCGGGAGGGCCAGATACGCAGTATTTT.

The chain has TRBV6-2 or TRBV6-3 and TRBJ2-7; D not resolved. The CDR3 consists of 12 residues. From germline, CDR1 is MNHEY and CDR2 SVGEGT. V was pared by 2 bases and J by 5 bases, with 7 bases between. CDR3: CASSYVANEQYF. CDR3 nucleotides: TGTGCCAGCAGTTACGTGGCCAACGAGCAGTACTTC.

The chain recombines TRBV29-1 with TRBJ2-3, with D uncertain. The V gene lost 7 bases and the J gene lost 2 bases, with 10 bases spanning the gap. Germline V gives CDR1 SQVTM, CDR2 ANQGSEA. The CDR3 is made up of 12 amino acids. In nucleotides, the CDR3 is TGCAGCGCTGGCCTGAACACAGATACGCAGTATTTT. Residues: CSAGLNTDTQYF.

The rearrangement links TRBV29-1 to TRBJ2-3, with 10 bases matching TRBD2. V lost 3 bases and J lost 6; bases outside the gene matches: 12. CDR1 and CDR2 (germline): SQVTM, ANQGSEA. The CDR3 spans 16 residues. The CDR3 here is CSVDGRASGRGDTQYF. The CDR3 bases are TGCAGCGTTGACGGAAGGGCTAGCGGGAGAGGGGATACGCAGTATTTT.

V is TRBV6-5 and J is TRBJ1-2, with D possibly matching TRBD1 (5 bases). Germline CDR1 reads MNHEY; CDR2 reads SVGAGI. V lost 2 bases and J lost 6, with 10 bases in between. The CDR3 is 13 amino acids. This CDR3 reads CASSYGAGDGYTF. In DNA form, the CDR3 reads TGTGCCAGCAGTTACGGGGCGGGGGATGGCTACACCTTC.

The V call is TRBV20-1, the J call TRBJ2-5; 10 bases line up with TRBD2. V trimming: 3 bases; J trimming: 4 bases; junction bases outside the gene matches: 11. There are 16 residues in the CDR3. CDR1 is DFQATT, CDR2 SNEGSKA, per germline (reference sequence). CDR3 nucleotide sequence: TGCAGTGCTAGTACGGGTCCTAGCGGGAGAGGAGAGACCCAGTACTTC. It codes for CSASTGPSGRGETQYF.

The chain links TRBV20-1 to TRBJ2-1; D is unresolved. The CDR3 runs 16 residues. CDR1 is DFQATT, CDR2 SNEGSKA, per germline (reference sequence). V shed 0 bases and J shed 4 bases, with 16 bases lying between them. The CDR3: CSARDPSKTSYNEQFF. The CDR3 nucleotides read TGCAGTGCTAGAGACCCCTCTAAAACGTCTTACAATGAGCAGTTCTTC.

The chain recombines TRBV12-3 or TRBV12-4 with TRBJ2-5, with D tentatively TRBD2 (6 bases). Deletions cut 3 bases from V and 5 bases from J, with 19 bases between. The CDR3 runs to 16 residues. The CDR3 DNA is TGTGCCAGCAGTTTCGAACGGGAGCCACGTGGGGAGACCCAGTACTTC. Its translation is CASSFEREPRGETQYF.

This clonotype was counted a single time. CDR3 region: CASTLAGVSSYNEQFF. CDR3 nucleotide sequence: TGTGCCAGCACCCTCGCGGGGGTCAGCTCCTACAATGAGCAGTTCTTC. The chain is built from TRBV12-3 or TRBV12-4 and TRBJ2-1, with TRBD2 identical over 7 bases. With 7 bases clipped from V and 0 bases from J, the junction kept 9 bases outside the gene matches. The CDR3 loop spans 16 amino acids.